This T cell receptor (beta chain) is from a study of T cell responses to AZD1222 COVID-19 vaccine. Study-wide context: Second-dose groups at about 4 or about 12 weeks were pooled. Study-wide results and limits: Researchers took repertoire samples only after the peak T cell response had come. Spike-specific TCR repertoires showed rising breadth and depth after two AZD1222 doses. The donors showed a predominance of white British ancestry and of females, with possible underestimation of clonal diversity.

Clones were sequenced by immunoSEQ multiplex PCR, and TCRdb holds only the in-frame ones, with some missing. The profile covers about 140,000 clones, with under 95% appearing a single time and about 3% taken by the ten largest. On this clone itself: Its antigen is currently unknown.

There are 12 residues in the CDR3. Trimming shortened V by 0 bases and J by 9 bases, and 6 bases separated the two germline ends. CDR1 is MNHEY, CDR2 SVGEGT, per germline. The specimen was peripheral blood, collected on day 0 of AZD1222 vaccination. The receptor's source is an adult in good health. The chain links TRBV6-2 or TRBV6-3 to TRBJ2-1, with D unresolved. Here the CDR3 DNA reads TGTGCCAGCAGTTACTCTGATGGTGAGCAGTTCTTC. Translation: CASSYSDGEQFF.